The clone carrying this T cell receptor (beta chain) was detected only once. The sample belongs to a study of technical replicates of blood from a few donors. Germline CDR1 and CDR2: SGHRS and YFSETQ. The J segment lost 4 bases and the V segment lost 4 bases, leaving 8 bases of the junction unmatched. This CDR3 is 16 amino acids long. Measured with immunoSEQ multiplex PCR; TCRdb has only the in-frame clones, and not every one. The table lists approximately 75,000 clones, 75% to 85% of them singletons. Sequencing was performed on PBMCs. The chain recombines TRBV5-1 with TRBJ2-3; 11 bases match TRBD2. This clonotype originated in a human donor in good health. Some clones in this sample may be carry-over from other donors' samples. The CDR3 bases are TGCGCCAGCAGCCCCTCGAAACTAGCGGGGGCAGATACGCAGTATTTT. Translating it yields CASSPSKLAGADTQYF.